This T cell receptor beta chain stems from a study of patients and donors after allogeneic stem cell transplantation. The germline V and J ends were trimmed by 5 bases and 3 bases, with 16 bases remaining between them. Germline V gene lookup returns CDR1 SEHNR and CDR2 FQNEAQ (reference sequence). The CDR3 has 15 amino acids. TCRdb reanalysed the RT-PCR reads using MiXCR and keeps one entry per CDR3 protein. This table holds 920,000 or so distinct CDR3 sequences, over 15% found once. The sequenced material came from blood, either unsorted or a sorted T cell fraction (not recorded which). The chain carries TRBV7-9 and TRBJ1-1, with D possibly being TRBD1 (6 bases). This TCR was recovered from a human donor who was either an allogeneic HSCT recipient or a stem cell or donor lymphocyte infusion donor (not recorded which). It is not recorded whose cells these are; they may come from a transplant donor. This chain's CDR3 is CASSPTGNIYTEAFF. The CDR3 DNA reads TGTGCCAGCAGCCCGACAGGCAACATCTACACTGAAGCTTTCTTT.